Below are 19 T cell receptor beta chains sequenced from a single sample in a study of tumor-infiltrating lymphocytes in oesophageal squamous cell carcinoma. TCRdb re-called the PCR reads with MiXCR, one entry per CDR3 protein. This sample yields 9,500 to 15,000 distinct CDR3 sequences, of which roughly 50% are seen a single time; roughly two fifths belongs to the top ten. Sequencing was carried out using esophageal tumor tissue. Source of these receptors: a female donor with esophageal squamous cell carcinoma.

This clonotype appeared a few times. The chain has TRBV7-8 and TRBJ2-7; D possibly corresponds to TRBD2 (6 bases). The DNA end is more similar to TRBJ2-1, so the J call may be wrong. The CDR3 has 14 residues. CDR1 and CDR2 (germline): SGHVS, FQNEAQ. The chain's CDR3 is CASSLTGVYNEQFF. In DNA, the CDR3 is TGTGCCAGCAGCTTAACGGGAGTATACAATGAGCAGTTCTTC.

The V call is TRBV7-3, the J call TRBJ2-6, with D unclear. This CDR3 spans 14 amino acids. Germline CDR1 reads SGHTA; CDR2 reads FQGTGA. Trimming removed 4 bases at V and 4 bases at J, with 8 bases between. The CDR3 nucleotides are TGTGCCAGCAGCTCAGGAGTCGGGGCCAACGTCCTGACTTTC. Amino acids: CASSSGVGANVLTF.

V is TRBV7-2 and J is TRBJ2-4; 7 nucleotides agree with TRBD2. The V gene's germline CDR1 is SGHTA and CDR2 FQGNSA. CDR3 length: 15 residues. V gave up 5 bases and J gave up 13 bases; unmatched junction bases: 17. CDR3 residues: CASSRYGRSYNEQYF. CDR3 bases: TGTGCCAGCAGCAGGTACGGGAGGTCTTACAATGAGCAGTACTTC. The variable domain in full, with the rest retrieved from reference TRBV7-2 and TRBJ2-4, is GAGVSQSPSNKVTEKGKDVELRCDPISGHTALYWYRQSLGQGLEFLIYFQGNSAPDKSGLPSDRFSAERTGGSVSTLTIQRTQQEDSAVYLCASSRYGRSYNEQYFGAGTRLSVL.

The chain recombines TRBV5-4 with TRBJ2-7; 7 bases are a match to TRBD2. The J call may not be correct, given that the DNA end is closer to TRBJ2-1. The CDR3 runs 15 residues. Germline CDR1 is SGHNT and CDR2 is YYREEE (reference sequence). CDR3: CASSLEASGVNEQFF. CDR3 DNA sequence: TGTGCCAGCAGCTTGGAGGCTAGCGGAGTCAATGAGCAGTTCTTC.

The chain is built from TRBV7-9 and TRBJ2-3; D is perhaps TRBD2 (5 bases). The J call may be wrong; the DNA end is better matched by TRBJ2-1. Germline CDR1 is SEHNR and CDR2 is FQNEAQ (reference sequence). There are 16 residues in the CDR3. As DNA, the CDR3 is TGTGCCAGCACCCCGGACTTCCATATACGTGGAAATGAGCAGTTCTTC. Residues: CASTPDFHIRGNEQFF.

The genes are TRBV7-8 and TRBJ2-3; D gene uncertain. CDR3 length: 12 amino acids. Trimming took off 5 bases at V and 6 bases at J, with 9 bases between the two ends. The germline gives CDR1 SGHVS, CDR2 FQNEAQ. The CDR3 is CASSRARDTQYF. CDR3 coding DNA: TGTGCCAGCAGCCGCGCTCGTGATACGCAGTATTTT.

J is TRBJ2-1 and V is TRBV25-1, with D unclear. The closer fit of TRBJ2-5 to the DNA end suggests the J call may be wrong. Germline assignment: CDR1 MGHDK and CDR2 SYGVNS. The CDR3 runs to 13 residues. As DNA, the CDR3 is TGTGCCAGCAGTGGGTTACCCCAAGAGACCCAGTACTTC. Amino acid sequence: CASSGLPQETQYF.

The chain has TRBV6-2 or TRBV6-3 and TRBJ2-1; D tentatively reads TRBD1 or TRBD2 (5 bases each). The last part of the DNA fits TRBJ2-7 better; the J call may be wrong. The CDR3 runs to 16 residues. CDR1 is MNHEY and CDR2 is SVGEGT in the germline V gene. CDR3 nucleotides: TGTGCCAGCAGTTACTCTAAGGGACGGAGATCGGACGAGCAGTACTTC. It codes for CASSYSKGRRSDEQYF.

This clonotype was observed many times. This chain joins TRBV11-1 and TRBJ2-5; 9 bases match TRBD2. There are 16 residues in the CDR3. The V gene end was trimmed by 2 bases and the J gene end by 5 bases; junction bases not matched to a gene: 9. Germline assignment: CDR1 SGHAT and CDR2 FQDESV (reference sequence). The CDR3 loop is CASSLFSSGKGETQYF. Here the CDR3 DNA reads TGTGCCAGCAGCTTATTCTCTAGCGGGAAAGGGGAGACCCAGTACTTC.

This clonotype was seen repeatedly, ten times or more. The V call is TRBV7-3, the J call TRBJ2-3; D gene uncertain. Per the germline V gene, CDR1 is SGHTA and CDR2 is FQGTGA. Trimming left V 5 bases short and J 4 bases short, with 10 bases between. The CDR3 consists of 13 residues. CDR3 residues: CASSQRPSDTQYF. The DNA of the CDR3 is TGTGCCAGCAGCCAAAGACCATCAGATACGCAGTATTTT. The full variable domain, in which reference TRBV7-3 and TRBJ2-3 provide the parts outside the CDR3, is GAGVSQTPSNKVTEKGKYVELRCDPISGHTALYWYRQSLGQGPEFLIYFQGTGAADDSGLPNDRFFAVRPEGSVSTLKIQRTERGDSAVYLCASSQRPSDTQYFGPGTRLTVL.

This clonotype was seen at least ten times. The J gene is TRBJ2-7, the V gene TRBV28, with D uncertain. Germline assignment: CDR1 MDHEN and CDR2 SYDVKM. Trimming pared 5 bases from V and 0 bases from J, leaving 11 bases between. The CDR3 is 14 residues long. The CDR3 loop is CASSIPGYSYEQYF. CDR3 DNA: TGTGCCAGCAGTATACCCGGGTACTCCTACGAGCAGTACTTC.

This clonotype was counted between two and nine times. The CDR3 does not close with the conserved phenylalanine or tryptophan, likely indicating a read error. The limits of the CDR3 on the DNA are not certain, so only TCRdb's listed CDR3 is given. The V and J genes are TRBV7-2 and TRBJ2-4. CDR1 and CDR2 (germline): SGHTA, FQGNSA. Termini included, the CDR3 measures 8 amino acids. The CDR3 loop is CASSFAGA.

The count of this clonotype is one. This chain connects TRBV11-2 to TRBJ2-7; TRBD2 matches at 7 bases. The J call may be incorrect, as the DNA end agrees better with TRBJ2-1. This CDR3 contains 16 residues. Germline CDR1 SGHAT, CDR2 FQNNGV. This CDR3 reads CASSPFLGGGYNEQFF. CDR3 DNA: TGTGCCAGCAGCCCGTTCCTGGGGGGGGGCTACAATGAGCAGTTCTTC.

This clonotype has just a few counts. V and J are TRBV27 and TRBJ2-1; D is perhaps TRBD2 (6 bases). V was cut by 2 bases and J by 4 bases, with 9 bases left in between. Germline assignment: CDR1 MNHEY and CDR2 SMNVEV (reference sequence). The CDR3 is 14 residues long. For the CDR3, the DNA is TGTGCCAGCAGTTTAAAGGGAGGATACAATGAGCAGTTCTTC. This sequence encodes CASSLKGGYNEQFF.

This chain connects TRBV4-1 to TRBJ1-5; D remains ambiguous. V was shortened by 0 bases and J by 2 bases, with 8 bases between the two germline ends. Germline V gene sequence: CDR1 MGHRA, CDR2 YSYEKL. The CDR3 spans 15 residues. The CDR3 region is CASSQDGRGNQPQHF. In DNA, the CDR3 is TGCGCCAGCAGCCAAGATGGGAGGGGCAATCAGCCCCAGCATTTT.

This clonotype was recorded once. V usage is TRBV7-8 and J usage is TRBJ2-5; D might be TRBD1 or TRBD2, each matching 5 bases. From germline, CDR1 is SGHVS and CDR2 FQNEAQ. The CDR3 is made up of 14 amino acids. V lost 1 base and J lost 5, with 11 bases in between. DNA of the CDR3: TGTGCCAGCAGCTTAGTGGGTTGGGGGGAGACCCAGTACTTC. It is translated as CASSLVGWGETQYF.

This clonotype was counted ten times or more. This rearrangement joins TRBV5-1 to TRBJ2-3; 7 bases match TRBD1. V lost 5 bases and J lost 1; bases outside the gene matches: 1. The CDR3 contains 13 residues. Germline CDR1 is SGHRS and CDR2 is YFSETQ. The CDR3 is CASRRGRTDTQYF. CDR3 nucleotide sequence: TGCGCCAGCAGGAGGGGGCGCACAGATACGCAGTATTTT.

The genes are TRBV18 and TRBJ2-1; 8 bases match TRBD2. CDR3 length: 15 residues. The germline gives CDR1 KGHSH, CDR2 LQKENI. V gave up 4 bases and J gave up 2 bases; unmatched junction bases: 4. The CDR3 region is CASSQSGSAYNEQFF. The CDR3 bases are TGTGCCAGCTCACAGAGCGGGAGCGCCTACAATGAGCAGTTCTTC.

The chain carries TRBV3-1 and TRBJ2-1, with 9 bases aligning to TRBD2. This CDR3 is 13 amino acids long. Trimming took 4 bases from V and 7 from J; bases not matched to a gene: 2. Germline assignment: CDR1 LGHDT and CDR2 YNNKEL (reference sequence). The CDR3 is CASSPSGRNEQFF. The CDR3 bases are TGTGCCAGCAGCCCGAGCGGGAGGAATGAGCAGTTCTTC.